This T cell receptor (beta chain) was obtained from a study of Graves' ophthalmopathy and Graves' hyperthyroidism. Study-level results: Most thyroid-expanded clonotypes exceeding 0.001 frequency were also found in blood.

Patients were left out if they had other autoimmune diseases, uncontrolled infections, pregnancy or lactation. Symptoms, serum thyroxine and TRAb, thyroid ultrasound, and orbital computed tomography formed the diagnostic basis. This clonotype was counted between two and nine times. Its antigen is unidentified. At one boundary the junction diverges from the germline segment, which might be a read error. Amplification of the TCR beta CDR3 regions used RNA transcripts (as template). An opening RT-PCR round employed HTBI primers and preceded a second-round multiplex PCR. TCRdb fed the multiplex PCR reads into MiXCR, producing one record per CDR3 protein. The table records 150,000 to 200,000 distinct CDR3 sequences, roughly two fifths of them present only once. Sample: peripheral blood. The receptor comes from a woman aged 35 to 49 with Graves' ophthalmopathy.

CDR3 loop: CVSNRGQSSYEQYF. CDR3 in DNA: TGTGTCAGCAACAGGGGGCAGAGCTCCTACGAGCAGTACTTC. The gene calls are TRBV11-1 and TRBJ2-7, with TRBD1 identical over 9 bases. CDR1 and CDR2 (germline): SGHAT, FQDESV (reference sequence). The CDR3 is made up of 14 amino acids.